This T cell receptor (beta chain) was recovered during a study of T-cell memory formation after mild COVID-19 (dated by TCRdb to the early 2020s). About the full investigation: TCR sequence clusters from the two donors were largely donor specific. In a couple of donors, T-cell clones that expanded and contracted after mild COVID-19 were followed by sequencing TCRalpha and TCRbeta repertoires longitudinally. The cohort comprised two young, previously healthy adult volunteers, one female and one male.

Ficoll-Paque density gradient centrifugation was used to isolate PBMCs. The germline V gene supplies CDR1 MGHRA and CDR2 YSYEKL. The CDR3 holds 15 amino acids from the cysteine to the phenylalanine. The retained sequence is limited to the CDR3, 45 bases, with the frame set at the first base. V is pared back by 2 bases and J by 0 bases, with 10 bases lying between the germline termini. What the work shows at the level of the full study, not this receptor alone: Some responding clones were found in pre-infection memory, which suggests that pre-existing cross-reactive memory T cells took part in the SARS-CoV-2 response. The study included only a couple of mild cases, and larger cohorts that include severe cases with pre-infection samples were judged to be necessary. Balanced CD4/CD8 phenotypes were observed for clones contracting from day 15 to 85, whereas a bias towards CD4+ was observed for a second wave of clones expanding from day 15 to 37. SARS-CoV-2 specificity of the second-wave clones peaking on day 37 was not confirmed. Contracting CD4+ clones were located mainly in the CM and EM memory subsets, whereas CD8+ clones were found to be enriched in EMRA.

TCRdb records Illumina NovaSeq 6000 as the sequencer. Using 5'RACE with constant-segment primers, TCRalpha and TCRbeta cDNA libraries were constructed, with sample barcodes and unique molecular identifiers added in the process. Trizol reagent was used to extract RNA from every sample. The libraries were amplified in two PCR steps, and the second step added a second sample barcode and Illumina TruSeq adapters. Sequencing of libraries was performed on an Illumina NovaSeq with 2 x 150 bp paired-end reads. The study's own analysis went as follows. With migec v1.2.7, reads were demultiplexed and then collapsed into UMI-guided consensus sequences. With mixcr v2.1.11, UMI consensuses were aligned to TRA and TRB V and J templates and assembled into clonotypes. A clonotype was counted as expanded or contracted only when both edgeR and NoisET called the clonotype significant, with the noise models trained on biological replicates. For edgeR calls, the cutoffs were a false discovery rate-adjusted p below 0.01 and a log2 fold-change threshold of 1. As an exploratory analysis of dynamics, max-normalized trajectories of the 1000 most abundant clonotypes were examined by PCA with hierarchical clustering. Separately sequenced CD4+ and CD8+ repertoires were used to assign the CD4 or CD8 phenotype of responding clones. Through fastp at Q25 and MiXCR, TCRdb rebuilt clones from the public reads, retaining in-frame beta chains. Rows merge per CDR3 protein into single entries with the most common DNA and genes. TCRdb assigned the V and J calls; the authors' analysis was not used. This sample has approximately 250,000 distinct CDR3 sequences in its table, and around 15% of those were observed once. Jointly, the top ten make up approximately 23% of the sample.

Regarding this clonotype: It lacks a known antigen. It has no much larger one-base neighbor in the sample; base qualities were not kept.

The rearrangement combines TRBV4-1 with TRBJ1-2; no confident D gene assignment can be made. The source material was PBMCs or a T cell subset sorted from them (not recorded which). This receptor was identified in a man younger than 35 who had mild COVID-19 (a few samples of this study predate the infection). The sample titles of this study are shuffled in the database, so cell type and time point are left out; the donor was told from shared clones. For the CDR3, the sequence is CASSQTPGSNYGYTF. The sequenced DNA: TGCGCCAGCAGCCAAACACCGGGTTCTAACTATGGCTACACCTTC.